This T cell receptor beta chain was captured in a study of cytomegalovirus exposure and HLA in healthy donors. The PCR made use of 60 Vbeta and 13 Jbeta primers. Clones were read by immunoSEQ multiplex PCR, and TCRdb kept only the in-frame ones, dropping some. The sample consists of some 200,000 clones, less than 80% of them appearing once. The CDR3 sequence is 14 residues long. In the case of this clone: Its antigen is unidentified.

General study results and limits: When a later analysis compared HLA-associated TCR beta chains with equally common others, the HLA-associated chains turned out to be more clonally expanded and to have lower generation probabilities. An analysis that came later showed most CMV-associated TCR beta chains appearing HLA-restricted.

The TCR originated in a man aged 40-50 years in good health and CMV-seronegative. Source material: PBMCs. The J gene is TRBJ2-1, the V gene TRBV1; the D call TRBD2 from the table was never checked on the DNA. TRBV1 constitutes a pseudogene. In DNA form, the CDR3 reads TGCACCAGCAGCCCGACCGGGACTAGCTGCCCTGAGTTCTTC. It encodes CTSSPTGTSCPEFF.